This is a list of T cell receptor beta chains from one sample in a study of T cell responses to AZD1222 COVID-19 vaccine. Only in-frame clones appear in the TCRdb table, and some are missing; sequencing was by immunoSEQ multiplex PCR. The sample carries about 190,000 clones, approximately 92% recorded once. The sample consisted of peripheral blood, taken 28 days after the second dose of the MenACWY control vaccine. These receptors were obtained from an adult who received the MenACWY meningococcal vaccine as a control. The CDR3 runs from the conserved cysteine through the conserved F or W. Fields, in order: V gene, clone size, J gene, D gene, CDR3 length, CDR3 DNA, CDR3 protein. The D gene is left open where the match is weak. Where a row states a size, it is once, few, many or the class of an expanded clone; other rows omit it.

V: TRBV5-1
size: many
J: TRBJ1-2
D: -
length: 15
DNA: TGCGCCAGCAGCTTGGACGGGGGGGGAGCGTATGGCTACACCTTC
CDR3: CASSLDGGGAYGYTF

V: TRBV11-3
size: -
J: TRBJ2-3
D: TRBD2
length: 16
DNA: TGTGCCAGCAGCTTAAGGACGGGAGGGTTCACAGATACGCAGTATTTT
CDR3: CASSLRTGGFTDTQYF

V: TRBV27
size: -
J: TRBJ1-6
D: -
length: 16
DNA: TGTGCCAGCAGTCTTACAGGGAGTAGGGATAATTCACCCCTCCACTTT
CDR3: CASSLTGSRDNSPLHF

V: TRBV10-3
size: -
J: TRBJ1-2
D: TRBD1
length: 13
DNA: TGTGCCATCAGTGCCACCGGGACAGATGGCTACACCTTC
CDR3: CAISATGTDGYTF

V: TRBV28
size: -
J: TRBJ2-7
D: -
length: 14
DNA: TGTGCCAGCTTGCCCGGGACCTACCCCTACGAGCAGTACTTC
CDR3: CASLPGTYPYEQYF

V: TRBV11-2
size: -
J: TRBJ1-1
D: -
length: 13
DNA: TGTGCCAGCAGCCCCCACGGGCACACTGAAGCTTTCTTT
CDR3: CASSPHGHTEAFF

V: TRBV19
size: -
J: TRBJ2-7
D: -
length: 15
DNA: TGTGCCAGTACTTCTTCGGCTACCAGCTCCTACGAGCAGTACTTC
CDR3: CASTSSATSSYEQYF

V: TRBV4-1
size: -
J: TRBJ1-1
D: -
length: 14
DNA: TGCGCCACAAGTTTGGTAGGGTTGGGCACTGAAGCTTTCTTT
CDR3: CATSLVGLGTEAFF

V: TRBV4-3
size: -
J: TRBJ2-1
D: TRBD2
length: 15
DNA: TGCGCCAGCAGCCAGGCCGTCTTAGCGGGAGGGGAGCAGTTCTTC
CDR3: CASSQAVLAGGEQFF

V: TRBV4-1
size: -
J: TRBJ2-7
D: TRBD1
length: 15
DNA: TGCGCCAGCAGCTCCAGGACAGGTAGCACCTACGAGCAGTACTTC
CDR3: CASSSRTGSTYEQYF

V: TRBV10-3
size: -
J: TRBJ2-7
D: -
length: 15
DNA: TGTGCCATCAGTGAGGGGACTGGGAGCTCCTACGAGCAGTACTTC
CDR3: CAISEGTGSSYEQYF

V: TRBV5-1
size: once
J: TRBJ2-7
D: -
length: 14
DNA: TGCGCCAGCAGCCCGACTACCTCAGCCTACGAGCAGTACTTC
CDR3: CASSPTTSAYEQYF

V: TRBV30
size: -
J: TRBJ1-1
D: -
length: 14
DNA: TGTGCCTGGAGTGTACCTATCTCGAACACTGAAGCTTTCTTT
CDR3: CAWSVPISNTEAFF

V: TRBV9
size: -
J: TRBJ1-1
D: TRBD1
length: 15
DNA: TGTGCCAGCAGCGTACTGGGACAGGGATCGACTGAAGCTTTCTTT
CDR3: CASSVLGQGSTEAFF

V: TRBV5-1
size: -
J: TRBJ2-1
D: TRBD2
length: 17
DNA: TGCGCCAGCAGCTTGGGACTAGCGGGTTTCACCTACAATGAGCAGTTCTTC
CDR3: CASSLGLAGFTYNEQFF

V: TRBV6-5
size: -
J: TRBJ1-5
D: -
length: 15
DNA: TGTGCCAGCAGGGAGGCCCTGTGGGGCAATCAGCCCCAGCATTTT
CDR3: CASREALWGNQPQHF

V: TRBV14
size: -
J: TRBJ2-7
D: -
length: 16
DNA: TGTGCCAGCAGCCCCTTCGGGACAAGAGGGTCTACGAGTGAGTACTTC
CDR3: CASSPFGTRGSTSEYF

V: TRBV13
size: -
J: TRBJ2-1
D: TRBD2
length: 14
DNA: TGTGCCAGCAGCTTAGGGACTAGCGGAAATGAGCAGTTCTTC
CDR3: CASSLGTSGNEQFF

V: TRBV7-2
size: once
J: TRBJ2-7
D: TRBD1
length: 14
DNA: TGTGCCAGCAGCTTACAGGGGGCGCTTTACGAGCAGTACTTC
CDR3: CASSLQGALYEQYF

V: TRBV6-4
size: -
J: TRBJ2-2
D: -
length: 15
DNA: TGTGCCAGCAGTGAAGGGGGACATAACACCGGGGAGCTGTTTTTT
CDR3: CASSEGGHNTGELFF

V: TRBV7-3
size: -
J: TRBJ2-3
D: -
length: 18
DNA: TGTGCCAGCAGCTTACGAATCAGTGGGGGGCGGGGCACAGATACGCAGTATTTT
CDR3: CASSLRISGGRGTDTQYF

V: TRBV4-3
size: many
J: TRBJ1-5
D: -
length: 16
DNA: TGCGCCAGCAGCCAAGATTTAGGGTATAGCAATCAGCCCCAGCATTTT
CDR3: CASSQDLGYSNQPQHF

V: TRBV11-1
size: -
J: TRBJ1-3
D: TRBD1
length: 16
DNA: TGTGCCAGCAGTTCAGGGGGATCCCACTCTGGAAACACCATATATTTT
CDR3: CASSSGGSHSGNTIYF

V: TRBV28
size: -
J: TRBJ2-7
D: -
length: 13
DNA: TGTGCCAGCCTAGGGGCGCCGTACTACGAGCAGTACTTC
CDR3: CASLGAPYYEQYF

V: TRBV11-3
size: -
J: TRBJ2-5
D: -
length: 12
DNA: TGTGCCAGCAGTAGAGGTTCAGAGACCCAGTACTTC
CDR3: CASSRGSETQYF

V: TRBV19
size: few
J: TRBJ2-3
D: TRBD1
length: 15
DNA: TGTGCCAGTAGTACCCGACAGGGCGGCACAGATACGCAGTATTTT
CDR3: CASSTRQGGTDTQYF

V: TRBV27
size: -
J: TRBJ1-1
D: TRBD1
length: 13
DNA: TGTGCCAGCAGTTTGGGGACAGGAGGTGAAGCTTTCTTT
CDR3: CASSLGTGGEAFF

V: TRBV27
size: -
J: TRBJ1-4
D: -
length: 15
DNA: TGTGCCAGCAGTTTGGCCCCAGCCTTCAATGAAAAACTGTTTTTT
CDR3: CASSLAPAFNEKLFF

V: TRBV7-9
size: -
J: TRBJ1-1
D: TRBD1
length: 14
DNA: TGTGCCAGCAGCTTAGAAAGGGGAGACAGGGCGGCTTTCTTT
CDR3: CASSLERGDRAAFF

V: TRBV7-2
size: few
J: TRBJ2-5
D: TRBD2
length: 15
DNA: TGTGCCAGCAGCTCCGGACTAGCGGGAATGGAGACCCAGTACTTC
CDR3: CASSSGLAGMETQYF

V: TRBV4-2
size: -
J: TRBJ2-4
D: -
length: 17
DNA: TGTGCCAGCAGCCAAGAAGGGACGGGAGCGGCCAAAAACATTCAGTACTTC
CDR3: CASSQEGTGAAKNIQYF

V: TRBV5-1
size: -
J: TRBJ2-7
D: -
length: 13
DNA: TGCGCCAGCAGCTTGGTGGTTAACTACGAGCAGTACTTC
CDR3: CASSLVVNYEQYF

V: TRBV6-5
size: -
J: TRBJ1-2
D: -
length: 12
DNA: TGTGCCAGCAGTTTTACCCTTTATGGCTACACCTTC
CDR3: CASSFTLYGYTF

V: TRBV12-3/TRBV12-4
size: -
J: TRBJ1-1
D: -
length: 13
DNA: TGTGCCAGTTCGGTCGGGGAATGGGCTGAAGCTTTCTTT
CDR3: CASSVGEWAEAFF

V: TRBV25-1
size: -
J: TRBJ2-5
D: -
length: 14
DNA: TGTGCCAGCAGTGAATTCGGAAGATCCCAGACCCAGTACTTC
CDR3: CASSEFGRSQTQYF

V: TRBV19
size: -
J: TRBJ1-3
D: -
length: 14
DNA: TGTGCCAGTAGAGCGACAGCACCTGGAAACACCATATATTTT
CDR3: CASRATAPGNTIYF

V: TRBV11-3
size: -
J: TRBJ2-5
D: TRBD2
length: 16
DNA: TGTGCCAGCAGCCCAGATAGACTAGCGGGAAGGGAGACCCAGTACTTC
CDR3: CASSPDRLAGRETQYF

V: TRBV5-4
size: -
J: TRBJ2-2
D: TRBD1
length: 16
DNA: TGTGCCAGCAGAAACTGGGACAGGGGTAACACCGGGGAGCTGTTTTTT
CDR3: CASRNWDRGNTGELFF

V: TRBV13
size: -
J: TRBJ1-2
D: -
length: 12
DNA: TGTGCCAGCAGTTGGACGGGGTATGGCTACACCTTC
CDR3: CASSWTGYGYTF

V: TRBV7-8
size: few
J: TRBJ2-1
D: -
length: 13
DNA: TGTGCCAGCAGCCCCCCCGTCGTCGATGAGCAGTTCTTC
CDR3: CASSPPVVDEQFF

V: TRBV12-3/TRBV12-4
size: -
J: TRBJ2-1
D: -
length: 12
DNA: TGTGCCAGCACCCCCCCCTACAATGAGCAGTTCTTC
CDR3: CASTPPYNEQFF

V: TRBV9
size: -
J: TRBJ2-4
D: -
length: 16
DNA: TGTGCCAGCAGCAGAGGAACAGACATAGCCAAAAACATTCAGTACTTC
CDR3: CASSRGTDIAKNIQYF

V: TRBV19
size: -
J: TRBJ2-7
D: TRBD2
length: 14
DNA: TGTGCCACCCGGGGGGGGATTCCATCCTACGAGCAGTACTTC
CDR3: CATRGGIPSYEQYF

V: TRBV30
size: -
J: TRBJ2-5
D: -
length: 14
DNA: TGTGCCTGGAGTTCGACAGGACCCTCAAAGACCCAGTACTTC
CDR3: CAWSSTGPSKTQYF

V: TRBV6-6
size: -
J: TRBJ1-4
D: TRBD1
length: 12
DNA: TGTGCCAGCGGGCATTTGGACAGGGAACTGTTTTTT
CDR3: CASGHLDRELFF

V: TRBV30
size: -
J: TRBJ2-3
D: -
length: 13
DNA: TGTGCCTGGAGTGTTTGGGGCACAGATACGCAGTATTTT
CDR3: CAWSVWGTDTQYF

V: TRBV5-4
size: -
J: TRBJ2-6
D: -
length: 15
DNA: TGTGCCAGCAGTGCACAGGGCTCTGGGGCCAACGTCCTGACTTTC
CDR3: CASSAQGSGANVLTF

V: TRBV2
size: -
J: TRBJ1-5
D: -
length: 14
DNA: TGTGCCAGCAGCCTACACGGGAAGGATGAGCCCCAGCATTTT
CDR3: CASSLHGKDEPQHF

V: TRBV18
size: -
J: TRBJ2-3
D: -
length: 12
DNA: TGTGCCAGCTCCGGGGATTCTGGGGAGCAGTATTTT
CDR3: CASSGDSGEQYF

V: TRBV7-8
size: -
J: TRBJ2-3
D: -
length: 15
DNA: TGTGCCAGCAGCTTCCAACAGGGTCGCACAGATACGCAGTATTTT
CDR3: CASSFQQGRTDTQYF

V: TRBV7-2
size: -
J: TRBJ1-2
D: -
length: 15
DNA: TGTGCCAGCAGCTTCTCTCCGGGACATTCCAATGGCTACACCTTC
CDR3: CASSFSPGHSNGYTF

V: TRBV7-6
size: once
J: TRBJ1-3
D: -
length: 16
DNA: TGTGCCAGCAGCTTAGGCGTGCCCGACTCTGGAAACACCATATATTTT
CDR3: CASSLGVPDSGNTIYF

V: TRBV4-1
size: -
J: TRBJ2-2
D: -
length: 18
DNA: TGCGCCAGCAGCCAAGGCATTATCGCTAGCACAGTGGGCGGGGAGCTGTTTTTT
CDR3: CASSQGIIASTVGGELFF

V: TRBV7-2
size: -
J: TRBJ2-3
D: -
length: 13
DNA: TGTGCCAGCAGCCCCGGGGGCACAGATACGCAGTATTTT
CDR3: CASSPGGTDTQYF

V: TRBV11-2
size: once
J: TRBJ2-2
D: -
length: 14
DNA: TGTGCCAGCAGCAGAGTAGGGAACACCGGGGAGCTGTTTTTT
CDR3: CASSRVGNTGELFF

V: TRBV7-9
size: once
J: TRBJ2-3
D: -
length: 14
DNA: TGTGCCAGCAGCTTTGTCGGTCCCAGCGACACGCAGTATTTT
CDR3: CASSFVGPSDTQYF

V: TRBV27
size: -
J: TRBJ1-5
D: TRBD1
length: 17
DNA: TGTGCCAGCAGTCTCGGCTGGGGACAGGGGAAAAATCAGCCCCAGCATTTT
CDR3: CASSLGWGQGKNQPQHF